These 30 T cell receptor beta chains were all obtained from the same sample, sequenced in a study of blood T cell repertoires in COVID-19. TCRdb's copy holds only in-frame clones and misses some; the assay was immunoSEQ multiplex PCR. The sample has approximately 100,000 clones, 80% to 90% seen once. Sequenced input: peripheral blood. These receptors came from a woman of 80 years or more with acute or convalescent COVID-19.

V usage is TRBV11-2 and J usage is TRBJ1-4; D gene ambiguous. V was shortened by 5 bases and J by 0 bases, with 16 bases between the two germline ends. The CDR3 has 17 amino acids. Per the germline V gene, CDR1 is SGHAT and CDR2 is FQNNGV. CDR3 region: CASSTPLHSATNEKLFF. In DNA, the CDR3 is TGTGCCAGCAGCACCCCTCTCCATAGTGCAACTAATGAAAAACTGTTTTTT.

V gene TRBV29-1 combines with J gene TRBJ1-1; TRBD1 matches 7 bases. Germline loops: CDR1 SQVTM, CDR2 ANQGSEA. The CDR3 contains 14 residues. The V and J ends lost 1 base and 7 bases, in that order; junction bases with no gene match: 9. CDR3 residues: CSVEVRGRGFEAFF. DNA for the CDR3: TGCAGCGTTGAAGTTAGGGGGCGGGGATTTGAAGCTTTCTTT.

The chain uses TRBV18 and TRBJ1-5, with D possibly matching TRBD1 (5 bases). The ends were cut back, 0 bases at V and 7 bases at J, with 16 bases in the middle. Germline assignment: CDR1 KGHSH and CDR2 LQKENI. The CDR3 has 16 amino acids. The CDR3 here is CASSPPSDRPPQPQHF. For the CDR3, the DNA is TGTGCCAGCTCACCACCGTCCGACAGACCCCCCCAGCCCCAGCATTTT.

There are a few counts of this clone. CDR3 in amino acids: CATSRASGVGEKLFF. In nucleotides, the CDR3 is TGTGCCACCAGCAGGGCTTCAGGGGTGGGTGAAAAACTGTTTTTT. The chain links TRBV15 to TRBJ1-4; possibly TRBD1 for D (6 bases). With 3 bases removed from V and 7 bases from J, the gap between germline ends came to 15 bases. The V gene's germline CDR1 is LNHNV and CDR2 YYDKDF (reference sequence). CDR3 size: 15 residues.

At least ten counts were recorded for this clone. This chain connects TRBV5-4 to TRBJ1-1; 11 nucleotides line up with TRBD1. V shed 3 bases, J shed 3 bases, and the junction held 1 base outside the gene matches. The CDR3 loop spans 14 amino acids. The germline V gene encodes CDR1 SGHNT and CDR2 YYREEE (reference sequence). CDR3 residues: CASSWGQGDTEAFF. As DNA, the CDR3 is TGTGCCAGCAGCTGGGGACAGGGGGACACTGAAGCTTTCTTT.

This clone was observed a few times. The sample carries other DNA sequences with the same CDR3. The chain has TRBV6-4 and TRBJ1-1; D gene uncertain. V was cut by 3 bases and J by 1 base, with 9 bases left in between. The CDR3 has 14 amino acids. Germline V gene lookup returns CDR1 MRHNA and CDR2 SNTAGT. This CDR3 is CASSERAGNTEAFF. CDR3 DNA: TGTGCCAGCAGTGAAAGGGCGGGGAACACTGAAGCTTTCTTT.

This clone was recorded only once. The V gene is TRBV6-1, the J gene TRBJ2-7, with D hard to call. The CDR3 sequence is 12 residues long. V was pared by 3 bases and J by 6 bases, with 9 bases between. The germline V gene has CDR1 MNHNS and CDR2 SASEGT. CDR3 amino acids: CASSDGLSEQYF. The CDR3 nucleotides read TGTGCCAGCAGTGATGGCCTTTCCGAGCAGTACTTC.

This chain uses TRBV2 with TRBJ1-2; TRBD1 is a possible D gene (6 bases). Trimming removed 7 bases at V and 7 bases at J, with 13 bases between. The CDR3 consists of 12 residues. CDR1 and CDR2 (germline): SNHLY, FYNNEI. CDR3 region: CASKQGWSGYTF. The CDR3 DNA sequence: TGTGCCAGCAAACAGGGTTGGAGTGGCTACACCTTC.

The chain joins TRBV18 to TRBJ2-5, with TRBD2 matching over 7 bases. Germline CDR1 reads KGHSH; CDR2 reads LQKENI. The ends lost 2 bases at V and 2 bases at J; junction bases unmatched: 2. CDR3 size: 14 residues. CDR3 region: CASSPGTTQETQYF. The CDR3 coding sequence is TGTGCCAGCTCACCAGGGACTACTCAAGAGACCCAGTACTTC. Looking up the rest from reference TRBV18 and TRBJ2-5 gives the full variable domain: NAGVMQNPRHLVRRRGQEARLRCSPMKGHSHVYWYRQLPEEGLKFMVYLQKENIIDESGMPKERFSAEFPKEGPSILRIQQVVRGDSAAYFCASSPGTTQETQYFGPGTRLLVL.

Here the CDR3 reads CASTGAGTGYEQYF. DNA for the CDR3: TGTGCCAGCACGGGAGCAGGTACTGGCTACGAGCAGTACTTC. This sequence joins TRBV28 and TRBJ2-7, with TRBD2 as a possible D gene (6 bases). V was cut by 7 bases and J by 3 bases, with 16 bases left in between. The CDR3 totals 14 residues. The V gene's germline CDR1 is MDHEN and CDR2 SYDVKM. Full variable domain (missing parts from reference TRBV28 and TRBJ2-7): DVKVTQSSRYLVKRTGEKVFLECVQDMDHENMFWYRQDPGLGLRLIYFSYDVKMKEKGDIPEGYSVSREKKERFSLILESASTNQTSMYLCASTGAGTGYEQYFGPGTRLTVT.

The V call is TRBV30, the J call TRBJ2-1, with D possibly TRBD1 on 5 matching bases. Trimming pared 0 bases from V and 4 bases from J, leaving 7 bases between. CDR1 is GTSNPN and CDR2 is SVGIG in the germline V gene (reference sequence). The CDR3 is 13 amino acids. CDR3 DNA: TGTGCCTGGAGTGTACAGGATTACAATGAGCAGTTCTTC. Protein product: CAWSVQDYNEQFF.

The chain combines TRBV12-2 with TRBJ2-7; TRBD2 is taken as the D call from the table, unchecked against the DNA. TRBV12-2 corresponds to a pseudogene. This CDR3 spans 13 amino acids. The CDR3 DNA is TGTGCGAAGTGGGAGGCCTTTACTTACGAGCAGTACTTC. This codes for CAKWEAFTYEQYF.

This chain's CDR3 is CASSQGSRAYEQYF. The CDR3 DNA is TGTGCCAGCAGCCAAGGGTCTCGGGCCTACGAGCAGTACTTC. This chain links TRBV3-1 (or the pseudogene TRBV3-2) with TRBJ2-7, with D unresolved. The V end lost 1 base, the J end lost 2 bases, and 9 bases lay between the germline ends. Looked up from germline, CDR1 is LGHDT and CDR2 is YNNKEL (reference sequence). The CDR3 length is 14 residues.

V is TRBV10-3 and J is TRBJ1-1; D is possibly TRBD1 (5 bases). V shed 6 bases and J shed 4 bases, with 12 bases lying between them. Germline-derived CDR1 and CDR2 are ENHRY and SYGVKD. The CDR3 is 13 residues long. CDR3: CAISPGKGTEAFF. CDR3 sequence (DNA): TGTGCCATCAGCCCAGGGAAAGGCACTGAAGCTTTCTTT.

This clone was counted between two and nine times. The CDR3: CASSLYIGSGNTIYF. In DNA form, the CDR3 reads TGTGCCAGCAGCTTATATATCGGCTCTGGAAACACCATATATTTT. V usage is TRBV7-2 and J usage is TRBJ1-3, with D uncertain. This CDR3 has 15 residues. Per the germline V gene, CDR1 is SGHTA and CDR2 is FQGNSA. V was shortened by 2 bases and J by 0 bases, with 8 bases between the two germline ends.

The gene calls are TRBV6-6 and TRBJ1-4; D may be TRBD1 (5 bases). This CDR3 contains 14 residues. Germline values: CDR1 MNHNY, CDR2 SVGAGI (reference sequence). V shed 6 bases and J shed 4 bases, with 12 bases lying between them. The CDR3 nucleotides read TGTGCCAGCAGCGCGGAGGGGTTTAATGAAAAACTGTTTTTT. Translating it yields CASSAEGFNEKLFF.

The table lists this clone with a count of one. This chain connects TRBV2 to TRBJ2-1; no reliable D call. This CDR3 has 12 amino acids. Trimming removed 6 bases at V and 6 bases at J, with 9 bases between. CDR1 and CDR2 from the germline V gene are SNHLY and FYNNEI. In DNA form, the CDR3 reads TGTGCCAGCAGCGCGTTATCCAATGAGCAGTTCTTC. Protein sequence: CASSALSNEQFF.

The chain recombines TRBV19 with TRBJ2-5; 7 bases are shared with TRBD2. CDR1 and CDR2 from the germline V gene are LNHDA and SQIVND (reference sequence). V was pared by 4 bases and J by 4 bases, with 21 bases of the junction left unmatched. The CDR3 consists of 19 residues. CDR3 bases: TGTGCCAGTAGTACCGTCCCAACTAGCGTCGGGTGGGGTCTAGAGACCCAGTACTTC. This codes for CASSTVPTSVGWGLETQYF. Full variable domain (remainder filled in from reference TRBV19 and TRBJ2-5): DGGITQSPKYLFRKEGQNVTLSCEQNLNHDAMYWYRQDPGQGLRLIYYSQIVNDFQKGDIAEGYSVSREKKESFPLTVTSAQKNPTAFYLCASSTVPTSVGWGLETQYFGPGTRLLVL.

The J gene is TRBJ2-3, the V gene TRBV5-1, with 15 bases that match TRBD2. This CDR3 comprises 17 residues. Germline V gene sequence: CDR1 SGHRS, CDR2 YFSETQ. Trimming at V came to 3 bases and at J to 1 base, leaving 3 bases not matched to a gene. This CDR3 reads CASSSRTSGGGTDTQYF. CDR3 in DNA: TGCGCCAGCAGCTCGAGGACTAGCGGGGGGGGCACAGATACGCAGTATTTT.

As regards this clone: Other DNA sequences in this sample translate to the same CDR3. V usage is TRBV12-3 or TRBV12-4 and J usage is TRBJ1-2; D might be TRBD1 (5 bases). The V end lost 1 base, the J end lost 8 bases, and 8 bases lay between the germline ends. There are 12 residues in the CDR3. The CDR3 reads CASSLGGVGYTF. The CDR3 coding sequence is TGTGCCAGCAGTTTAGGGGGGGTCGGCTACACCTTC.

The rearrangement uses TRBV14 and TRBJ2-1; 10 bases line up with TRBD2. The germline V gene encodes CDR1 SGHDN and CDR2 FVKESK. The CDR3 runs to 18 residues. The V and J ends lost 5 bases and 4 bases, in that order; junction bases with no gene match: 14. In DNA form, the CDR3 reads TGTGCCAGCAGCTTACCGGGACTAGCGCCCCAATCTTACAATGAGCAGTTCTTC. Translated: CASSLPGLAPQSYNEQFF.

This clone has just one count. The chain has TRBV7-2 and TRBJ2-5; 9 bases are shared with TRBD2. Per germline, CDR1 SGHTA and CDR2 FQGNSA. With 6 bases clipped from V and 1 base from J, the junction kept 3 bases outside the gene matches. This CDR3 has 14 residues. DNA for the CDR3: TGTGCCAGCAGTCTAGCGGGGAGCCAAGAGACCCAGTACTTC. It encodes CASSLAGSQETQYF.

The CDR3 is CATSRSRTGNYEQYF. The DNA of the CDR3 is TGTGCCACCAGCAGATCCCGGACAGGGAACTACGAGCAGTACTTC. The chain links TRBV15 to TRBJ2-7; TRBD1 aligns across 8 bases. J gave up 3 bases and V 2 bases, and 6 bases lay outside the gene matches. Per germline, CDR1 LNHNV and CDR2 YYDKDF (reference sequence). This CDR3 is 15 amino acids long.

This chain connects TRBV2 to TRBJ1-1, with 7 bases identical to TRBD1. The CDR3 length is 17 residues. Per the germline V gene, CDR1 is SNHLY and CDR2 is FYNNEI. V was pared by 1 base and J by 0 bases, with 8 bases of the junction left unmatched. CDR3 protein: CASSEVDRPRLNTEAFF. The CDR3 DNA reads TGTGCCAGCAGTGAAGTGGACAGGCCAAGATTGAACACTGAAGCTTTCTTT.

The gene calls are TRBV10-3 and TRBJ2-5; a weak D match, TRBD2 (7 bases). The V and J ends lost 6 bases and 4 bases respectively, with 15 bases between them. Germline V gene lookup returns CDR1 ENHRY and CDR2 SYGVKD. This CDR3 has 14 amino acids. The CDR3 here is CAISPGGPRETQYF. CDR3 coding DNA: TGTGCCATCAGCCCCGGGGGGCCCAGAGAGACCCAGTACTTC.

This clone was seen many times. CDR3: CASSLPPGQGYEQYF. CDR3 sequence (DNA): TGTGCCAGCAGCTTACCCCCGGGACAGGGCTACGAGCAGTACTTC. The chain joins TRBV7-8 to TRBJ2-7; 9 bases fit TRBD1. Germline V gives CDR1 SGHVS, CDR2 FQNEAQ. J lost 3 bases, V lost 2 bases, and 5 bases had no gene match. This CDR3 is built from 15 residues.

This clone was recorded once. The chain is built from TRBV21-1 and TRBJ1-5. TRBV21-1 is a pseudogene. This CDR3 is built from 17 residues. Here the CDR3 reads CASSTPGGVTENQPQHF. For the CDR3, the DNA is TGTGCCAGCAGCACCCCGGGAGGGGTCACCGAGAATCAGCCCCAGCATTTT.

CDR3 residues: CASSGGQAGANVLTF. CDR3 sequence (DNA): TGTGCCAGCAGCGGTGGACAGGCTGGGGCCAACGTCCTGACTTTC. The V and J genes are TRBV5-5 and TRBJ2-6; the match to TRBD1 covers 7 bases. Germline trimming cut 4 bases from V and 2 bases from J; bases unmatched to any gene: 3. CDR1 and CDR2 from the germline V gene are SGHKS and YYEKEE (reference sequence). CDR3 length equals 15 residues.

The chain links TRBV6-1 to TRBJ1-2; 7 bases match TRBD1. V lost 6 bases and J lost 4; bases outside the gene matches: 8. Germline CDR1 MNHNS, CDR2 SASEGT. This CDR3 is built from 14 residues. The CDR3 DNA sequence: TGTGCCAGCAGCCTTGAGGAGGGGGCCTATGGCTACACCTTC. As protein: CASSLEEGAYGYTF.

The CDR3: CASSPKQGGETQYF. DNA for the CDR3: TGTGCCAGCAGCCCAAAACAGGGTGGAGAGACCCAGTACTTC. The J gene is TRBJ2-5, the V gene TRBV5-4; a possible D gene is TRBD1 (6 bases). The CDR3 totals 14 residues. Germline V gene lookup returns CDR1 SGHNT and CDR2 YYREEE (reference sequence). Trimming left V 4 bases short and J 4 bases short, with 14 bases between.